A single sample is the source of the 26 T cell receptor beta chains below, sequenced in a study of T cell repertoires in cytomegalovirus infection (dated by TCRdb to the late 2010s). Per the publication, the treatment or condition label means: in vitro stimulation with specific CMV peptide epitopes to enrich CMV-specific T cells. This sample was sequenced with an Illumina HiSeq 1500. In TCRdb, the public reads were trimmed at Q25 with fastp and aligned with MiXCR, with productive beta chains retained. For every CDR3 protein sequence, its rows merge into one entry that carries the most common genes and DNA. The sample includes fewer than 900,000 distinct CDR3 sequences, with 25% to 35% observed a single time. Of the sample, less than 15% falls within the top ten clones. The antigens these receptors bind are not known. This specimen was cultured CD8+ T cells from PBMCs, taken from culture after CMV antigen stimulation. The receptors here all came from a human donor in good health (CMV status not recorded). Some clones in this sample may be carry-over from other donors' samples.

V and J are TRBV7-9 and TRBJ1-2; D call uncertain. Trimming pared 4 bases from V and 2 bases from J, leaving 17 bases between. There are 16 residues in the CDR3. Germline-derived CDR1 and CDR2 are SEHNR and FQNEAQ (reference sequence). CDR3 sequence reads: CASSSPVNSGNYGYTF. The CDR3 coding sequence is TGTGCCAGCAGCTCCCCCGTTAACTCTGGGAACTATGGCTACACCTTC.

V and J are TRBV7-9 and TRBJ2-1; D perhaps matches TRBD2 (5 bases). The germline V and J ends were trimmed by 2 bases and 0 bases, with 8 bases remaining between them. This CDR3 region has 15 residues. CDR1 SEHNR and CDR2 FQNEAQ come from the germline V gene (reference sequence). CDR3 protein: CASSLPGYSYNEQFF. DNA of the CDR3: TGTGCCAGCAGCTTACCGGGGTACTCCTACAATGAGCAGTTCTTC.

This clonotype was observed at least ten times. The chain links TRBV7-2 to TRBJ2-7, with 9 bases lining up with TRBD1. CDR1 SGHTA and CDR2 FQGNSA come from the germline V gene. The ends lost 5 bases at V and 2 bases at J; junction bases unmatched: 16. This CDR3 is built from 18 residues. Here the CDR3 DNA reads TGTGCCAGCAGCCACTGGCACAGGGGGCCCCCGTTCGCCTACGAGCAGTACTTC. This gives the protein CASSHWHRGPPFAYEQYF.

This clonotype occurred a few times. This chain's CDR3 is CASSQEPPGGSYNEQFF. The CDR3 nucleotides read TGCGCCAGCAGCCAAGAACCCCCGGGGGGCTCCTACAATGAGCAGTTCTTC. V is TRBV4-1 and J is TRBJ2-1, with TRBD2 matching 7 bases. The CDR3 contains 17 residues. Germline V gives CDR1 MGHRA, CDR2 YSYEKL. Losses at the gene ends were 0 bases for V and 0 bases for J; bases not matched to a gene: 5.

This clonotype has a handful of counts. The rearrangement uses TRBV6-1 and TRBJ2-1; D may be TRBD2 (6 bases). V shed 3 bases and J shed 1 base, with 10 bases lying between them. This CDR3 is built from 15 residues. Germline loops: CDR1 MNHNS, CDR2 SASEGT. CDR3 residues: CASSDSGESYNEQFF. CDR3 nucleotides: TGTGCCAGCAGTGATAGCGGCGAATCCTACAATGAGCAGTTCTTC.

As DNA, the CDR3 is TGTGCCAGCAGTTCCTCGGACGGATCTAACTATGGCTACACCTTC. Translating it yields CASSSSDGSNYGYTF. The gene calls are TRBV28 and TRBJ1-2; D is unresolved. CDR1 and CDR2 from the germline V gene are MDHEN and SYDVKM. CDR3 length equals 15 residues. V dropped 4 bases and J dropped 0 bases, with 12 bases sitting between them.

This chain uses TRBV20-1 with TRBJ1-5; D is unclear. The V end was cut by 0 bases, the J end by 4 bases, with 10 bases between. The CDR3 is 14 residues long. Looked up from germline, CDR1 is DFQATT and CDR2 is SNEGSKA (reference sequence). CDR3 residues: CSARDHADNQPQHF. In DNA, the CDR3 is TGCAGTGCTAGAGATCATGCAGATAATCAGCCCCAGCATTTT.

This clonotype has a single count. The chain joins TRBV20-1 to TRBJ1-1; 7 positions match TRBD1. Germline-derived CDR1 and CDR2 are DFQATT and SNEGSKA (reference sequence). CDR3 size: 15 residues. The ends lost 0 bases at V and 1 base at J; junction bases unmatched: 5. CDR3 DNA sequence: TGCAGTGCTAGAGATTGGCAGGGGGAGAACACTGAAGCTTTCTTT. This encodes CSARDWQGENTEAFF.

This clonotype was picked up a small number of times. CDR3 nucleotide sequence: TGTGCCAGCAGTCCTTCTGCCACTGAAGCTTTCTTT. It specifies CASSPSATEAFF. V gene TRBV6-6 combines with J gene TRBJ1-1; no definite D call. This CDR3 has 12 residues. V lost 5 bases, J lost 4 bases, and 8 bases lay in between. The germline gives CDR1 MNHNY, CDR2 SVGAGI (reference sequence).

This sequence joins TRBV28 and TRBJ1-5; 11 nucleotides align to TRBD1. This CDR3 has 14 residues. The V and J ends lost 10 bases and 5 bases, in that order; junction bases with no gene match: 7. Per germline, CDR1 MDHEN and CDR2 SYDVKM. In nucleotides, the CDR3 is TGTGCCACCTCGGACAGGGGGCTCGATCAGCCCCAGCATTTT. It yields the protein CATSDRGLDQPQHF.

The chain employs TRBV7-9 and TRBJ1-4, with a weak D call TRBD1 (6 bases). Trimming pared 4 bases from V and 7 bases from J, leaving 25 bases between. Germline V gives CDR1 SEHNR, CDR2 FQNEAQ (reference sequence). CDR3 length equals 18 residues. The CDR3: CASSSRDIQRILVEKLFF. CDR3 DNA sequence: TGTGCCAGCAGCTCCAGGGACATCCAGAGGATACTTGTTGAAAAACTGTTTTTT.

This clonotype was counted only a few times. V usage is TRBV14 and J usage is TRBJ1-2, with 8 bases matching TRBD1. CDR1 and CDR2 (germline): SGHDN, FVKESK. The V and J ends lost 0 bases and 0 bases, in that order; junction bases with no gene match: 12. The CDR3 spans 19 residues. CDR3 coding DNA: TGTGCCAGCAGCCAAGAAGTCTGGAGACAGGGGATAGCTAACTATGGCTACACCTTC. Translation gives CASSQEVWRQGIANYGYTF.

The chain is built from TRBV19 and TRBJ1-2; 8 nucleotides line up with TRBD1. The CDR3 spans 15 residues. The V gene's germline CDR1 is LNHDA and CDR2 SQIVND (reference sequence). The V and J ends lost 5 bases and 4 bases, in that order; junction bases with no gene match: 9. As DNA, the CDR3 is TGTGCCAGTAGTGCCTCAGGGGGCCGCTTCTATGGCTACACCTTC. Its translation is CASSASGGRFYGYTF. Full variable domain (remainder filled in from reference TRBV19 and TRBJ1-2): DGGITQSPKYLFRKEGQNVTLSCEQNLNHDAMYWYRQDPGQGLRLIYYSQIVNDFQKGDIAEGYSVSREKKESFPLTVTSAQKNPTAFYLCASSASGGRFYGYTFGSGTRLTVV.

V usage is TRBV29-1 and J usage is TRBJ2-1, with unresolved D. Trimming removed 3 bases from V and 0 bases from J, with 12 bases in between. The length of the CDR3 is 15 residues. CDR1 is SQVTM, CDR2 ANQGSEA, per germline. The chain's CDR3 is CSVEGLQSSYNEQFF. The CDR3 DNA is TGCAGCGTTGAGGGCCTCCAAAGCTCCTACAATGAGCAGTTCTTC.

This clonotype was seen only a few times. This chain connects TRBV6-1 to TRBJ1-5; no clear D gene. The CDR3 runs to 13 residues. Germline V CDR1 and CDR2: MNHNS, SASEGT. Trimming removed 6 bases from V and 7 bases from J, with 13 bases in between. The DNA for the CDR3 is TGTGCCAGCAGAGTCGAACAGAAGCAGCCCCAGCATTTT. It is translated as CASRVEQKQPQHF.

In this sample, this clonotype turned up many times. The chain uses TRBV12-3 or TRBV12-4 and TRBJ1-5; 9 positions match TRBD1. The CDR3 has 17 residues. After removal of 7 bases from V and 6 bases from J, the junction contained 16 bases not matched to a gene. CDR3 amino acids: CASTGGPGQGSVQPQHF. In DNA form, the CDR3 reads TGTGCCAGCACCGGCGGGCCGGGACAGGGATCTGTTCAGCCCCAGCATTTT.

The rearrangement joins TRBV19 to TRBJ2-6; D is uncertain. The CDR3 totals 15 residues. V was pared by 5 bases and J by 0 bases, with 8 bases between. Germline loops: CDR1 LNHDA, CDR2 SQIVND (reference sequence). The CDR3 coding sequence is TGTGCCAGTAGTTTGCTTAACTCTGGGGCCAACGTCCTGACTTTC. Translation: CASSLLNSGANVLTF. The full variable domain, its missing parts supplied by reference TRBV19 and TRBJ2-6, is DGGITQSPKYLFRKEGQNVTLSCEQNLNHDAMYWYRQDPGQGLRLIYYSQIVNDFQKGDIAEGYSVSREKKESFPLTVTSAQKNPTAFYLCASSLLNSGANVLTFGAGSRLTVL.

Turning to this clonotype: Likely a read error: the CDR3 ends without its conserved phenylalanine or tryptophan. The DNA of the CDR3 is TGTGCCAGCAGCGTAGAACAGGGAAGTAACTATGGCTACACCTTA. Translated: CASSVEQGSNYGYTL. This chain uses TRBV9 with TRBJ1-2, with D possibly matching TRBD1 (6 bases). CDR1 and CDR2 from the germline V gene are SGDLS and YYNGEE. V dropped 0 bases and J dropped 1 base, with 10 bases sitting between them. The CDR3 length is 15 residues.

The V call is TRBV28, the J call TRBJ1-5, with no clear D. The V gene lost 2 bases and the J gene lost 1 base, with 12 bases spanning the gap. Germline V gives CDR1 MDHEN, CDR2 SYDVKM. The CDR3 is made up of 16 amino acids. The CDR3 DNA reads TGTGCCAGCAGTTTAAGCAGAGACTTCAGCAATCAGCCCCAGCATTTT. Translating gives CASSLSRDFSNQPQHF.

The V gene is TRBV4-1, the J gene TRBJ1-1; D is ambiguous. V was cut by 4 bases and J by 7 bases, with 19 bases left in between. CDR3 length: 15 residues. Germline loops: CDR1 MGHRA, CDR2 YSYEKL. The CDR3 DNA reads TGCGCCAGCAGCCCAATGTCCCTAAATTCTGGTGAAGCTTTCTTT. This codes for CASSPMSLNSGEAFF.

The sample holds a few counts of this clonotype. The chain links TRBV7-6 to TRBJ2-2, with D uncertain. Germline assignment: CDR1 SGHVS and CDR2 FNYEAQ. The ends were cut back, 7 bases at V and 7 bases at J, with 7 bases in the middle. The CDR3 has 11 amino acids. CDR3 nucleotides: TGTGCCAGCACCCTTAACGGGGAGCTGTTTTTT. Its protein product is CASTLNGELFF.

V usage is TRBV29-1 and J usage is TRBJ2-3; a possible D gene is TRBD2 (6 bases). From germline, CDR1 is SQVTM and CDR2 ANQGSEA. CDR3 length: 14 residues. V lost 8 bases and J lost 2, with 17 bases in between. CDR3 bases: TGCAGCTGCTTTGCGGGGCGATACACAGATACGCAGTATTTT. Protein product: CSCFAGRYTDTQYF.

This clonotype was seen ten or more times. V gene TRBV6-1 combines with J gene TRBJ2-4, with 9 positions matching TRBD1. This CDR3 is built from 19 residues. The germline CDR1 and CDR2 sequences are MNHNS and SASEGT. V dropped 7 bases and J dropped 5; count of bases not matched to a gene: 21. CDR3 nucleotide sequence: TGTGCCAGCACCCCGACGATTTACTCCCGGGACAGGGACGAAAACATTCAGTACTTC. It encodes CASTPTIYSRDRDENIQYF.

The chain is built from TRBV6-5 and TRBJ2-1, with TRBD2 as a possible D gene (7 bases). The CDR3 totals 17 residues. Germline values: CDR1 MNHEY, CDR2 SVGAGI. V lost 0 bases to trimming and J lost 7 bases, with 19 bases between them. The CDR3 DNA follows: TGTGCCAGCAGTTACTCTGGGGGGGGGGGCGTCTGGAATGAGCAGTTCTTC. Translation gives CASSYSGGGGVWNEQFF.

This clonotype was observed many times. The V gene is TRBV7-9, the J gene TRBJ2-7; D may be TRBD1 (6 bases). There are 15 residues in the CDR3. The germline V gene has CDR1 SEHNR and CDR2 FQNEAQ (reference sequence). Trimming left V 5 bases short and J 0 bases short, with 14 bases between. The DNA of the CDR3 is TGTGCCAGCAGCCCAGCCGGGACAACCTCCTACGAGCAGTACTTC. Translated, it gives CASSPAGTTSYEQYF.

This clonotype occurred once. The genes are TRBV5-4 and TRBJ2-3; D perhaps matches TRBD2 (6 bases). The CDR3 extends over 17 amino acids. Germline values: CDR1 SGHNT, CDR2 YYREEE (reference sequence). The V end lost 0 bases, the J end lost 4 bases, and 18 bases lay between the germline ends. The CDR3 spells CASSLEGPSAVADTQYF. The CDR3 DNA follows: TGTGCCAGCAGCTTGGAAGGTCCTAGCGCCGTCGCAGATACGCAGTATTTT.